This T cell receptor (beta chain) was identified in a study of post-analysis software for immune sequencing data. Germline V gene lookup returns CDR1 MGHDK and CDR2 SYGVNS. The ends were cut back, 3 bases at V and 11 bases at J, with 13 bases in the middle. This CDR3 is 12 amino acids long. Study-wide findings and caveats: Patients had higher frequencies than controls of about five TRBV segments, including TRBV5-6, TRBV5-1 and TRBV20-1.

Unique molecular identifiers were built into the TCR beta cDNA libraries. With roughly 0.9 to 11 million T cells as the source, 540,000 or so cDNA molecules resulted. MiXCR, applied by TCRdb to the PCR reads, yields one record per CDR3 protein. The sample consists of roughly 570,000 distinct CDR3 sequences, around 36% of them appearing once. On this clonotype: The antigen remains unidentified.

The rearrangement links TRBV25-1 to TRBJ1-2; D perhaps matches TRBD1 (5 bases). Input material: blood. The TCR originated in a girl aged 2 to 17 with multiple sclerosis. In DNA form, the CDR3 reads TGTGCCAGCAGTGAGGGGGGGTCGGGGTACACCTTC. Protein product: CASSEGGSGYTF.